Listed below are T cell receptor beta chains from one sample, sequenced in a study of blood T cell repertoires in COVID-19. Assay used: immunoSEQ multiplex PCR; TCRdb lists only in-frame clones, some missing. Among some 170,000 clones listed, 87% were seen once. The sample taken for sequencing was peripheral blood. The receptor set was obtained from a woman between 45 and 60 years old with acute or convalescent COVID-19. The CDR3 runs from the conserved cysteine through the conserved F or W. The D gene is left open where the match is weak. Only some rows state a clone size, as once, few, many or a class for expanded clones.

V gene	CDR3 length	J gene	clone size	D gene	CDR3 protein	CDR3 DNA
TRBV3-1/TRBV3-2	14	TRBJ1-1	-	-	CASSPAALNTEAFF	TGTGCCAGCAGCCCGGCGGCCTTGAACACTGAAGCTTTCTTT
TRBV18	13	TRBJ2-7	-	-	CASSPTGSYEQYF	TGTGCCAGCTCACCGACAGGCTCCTACGAGCAGTACTTC
TRBV7-2	16	TRBJ2-1	-	-	CASSLDGAPLRDEQFF	TGTGCCAGCAGCTTAGACGGAGCCCCTCTAAGAGATGAGCAGTTCTTC
TRBV5-1	15	TRBJ2-3	-	TRBD2	CASSLAGGGPDTQYF	TGCGCCAGCAGCTTAGCGGGGGGCGGCCCAGATACGCAGTATTTT
TRBV9	17	TRBJ2-1	-	-	CASGWSRGTSRYNEQFF	TGTGCCAGCGGGTGGTCTAGGGGAACTAGCCGCTACAATGAGCAGTTCTTC
TRBV6-5	15	TRBJ2-5	-	TRBD1	CASSYRTGGQETQYF	TGTGCCAGCAGTTACAGGACAGGGGGCCAAGAGACCCAGTACTTC
TRBV6-6	15	TRBJ1-5	-	TRBD1	CASSYFARQGQPQHF	TGTGCCAGCAGTTATTTCGCTCGACAGGGACAGCCCCAGCATTTT
TRBV19	15	TRBJ1-2	-	-	CASTPWDPGVYGYTF	TGTGCCAGTACCCCATGGGACCCAGGGGTCTATGGCTACACCTTC
TRBV12-5	11	TRBJ2-7	-	-	CASGWGDEQYF	TGTGCTAGTGGTTGGGGGGACGAGCAGTACTTC
TRBV19	15	TRBJ1-2	-	-	CASSIGRGLNYGYTF	TGTGCCAGTAGTATAGGGAGGGGACTTAACTATGGCTACACCTTC
TRBV19	16	TRBJ2-3	once	TRBD2	CASIRTSGVGADTQYF	TGTGCCAGTATTAGGACTAGCGGTGTGGGCGCAGATACGCAGTATTTT
TRBV6-5	15	TRBJ1-1	-	-	CASSSFDRMNTEAFF	TGTGCCAGCAGTTCCTTTGACAGGATGAACACTGAAGCTTTCTTT
TRBV28	14	TRBJ1-1	-	TRBD1	CASKIGTGHTEAFF	TGTGCCAGCAAGATAGGGACAGGGCATACTGAAGCTTTCTTT
TRBV7-2	14	TRBJ1-2	-	-	CASSLAFGDYGYTF	TGTGCCAGCAGCTTAGCGTTCGGGGATTATGGCTACACCTTC
TRBV27	17	TRBJ1-5	-	TRBD1	CASAPRDRFYSNQPQHF	TGTGCCAGTGCTCCTAGGGACAGGTTCTATAGCAATCAGCCCCAGCATTTT
TRBV12-3/TRBV12-4	13	TRBJ1-1	-	TRBD1	CASSRDRVAEAFF	TGTGCCAGCAGCCGCGACAGGGTCGCTGAAGCTTTCTTT
TRBV19	15	TRBJ2-1	once	TRBD2	CASTIGGTNDAEQFF	TGTGCCAGTACCATAGGCGGGACTAACGATGCTGAGCAGTTCTTC
TRBV15	13	TRBJ1-2	-	TRBD1	CATSEGQSYGYTF	TGTGCCACCAGCGAGGGACAGAGCTATGGCTACACCTTC
TRBV19	16	TRBJ2-3	-	TRBD2	CASSRRLAGGIDTQYF	TGTGCCAGTAGTAGAAGACTAGCGGGAGGAATAGATACGCAGTATTTT
TRBV7-7	14	TRBJ2-5	-	-	CASSSDTLKETQYF	TGTGCCAGCAGCTCGGACACTCTAAAAGAGACCCAGTACTTC
TRBV6-5	15	TRBJ2-3	-	-	CASRLKGPGADTQYF	TGTGCCAGCAGACTAAAAGGGCCTGGGGCGGATACGCAGTATTTT
TRBV7-9	15	TRBJ1-1	-	TRBD1	CASSSGGQANTEAFF	TGTGCCAGCAGCTCGGGCGGACAGGCGAACACTGAAGCTTTCTTT
TRBV27	17	TRBJ2-3	-	TRBD2	CASSLSGTSGVTDTQYF	TGTGCCAGCAGTTTATCAGGGACTAGCGGGGTGACAGATACGCAGTATTTT
TRBV18	13	TRBJ2-7	-	TRBD2	CASSPGGGDEQYF	TGTGCCAGCTCACCAGGCGGGGGGGACGAGCAGTACTTC
TRBV10-3	13	TRBJ1-1	once	-	CAIREGVNTEAFF	TGTGCCATCAGGGAAGGGGTGAACACTGAAGCTTTCTTT
TRBV7-8	15	TRBJ1-2	-	TRBD1	CASSKPLDRNYGYTF	TGTGCCAGCAGCAAACCTCTGGACAGGAACTATGGCTACACCTTC
TRBV18	14	TRBJ2-7	-	-	CASSAGPDFYEQYF	TGTGCCAGCTCGGCGGGACCAGATTTCTACGAGCAGTACTTC
TRBV2	12	TRBJ2-7	once	-	CASRGLAGEQYF	TGTGCCAGCAGAGGGCTAGCCGGCGAGCAGTACTTC
TRBV4-2	16	TRBJ2-2	-	-	CASSHVGTGYTGELFF	TGTGCCAGCAGCCACGTCGGCACAGGGTACACCGGGGAGCTGTTTTTT
TRBV11-2	13	TRBJ1-1	-	-	CASSRQVDTEAFF	TGTGCCAGCAGCCGGCAGGTAGACACTGAAGCTTTCTTT
TRBV5-4	16	TRBJ2-3	once	TRBD2	CASSLGLAGGTDTQYF	TGTGCCAGCAGCTTGGGCCTAGCGGGAGGGACAGATACGCAGTATTTT
TRBV27	15	TRBJ2-3	-	-	CASSLWQGSTDTQYF	TGTGCCAGCAGTTTGTGGCAGGGAAGCACAGATACGCAGTATTTT
TRBV18	13	TRBJ2-7	many	-	CASSRRDSYEQYF	TGTGCCAGCTCACGCAGGGATTCCTACGAGCAGTACTTC
TRBV24-1	15	TRBJ2-7	-	-	CATSDAGSTSYEQYF	TGTGCCACCAGTGATGCAGGCTCTACCTCCTACGAGCAGTACTTC
TRBV29-1	16	TRBJ1-6	-	-	CSARERGDSYNSPLHF	TGCAGCGCCCGAGAACGGGGAGACTCCTATAATTCACCCCTCCACTTT
TRBV7-6	16	TRBJ2-2	-	-	CASSSDGVAFTGELFF	TGTGCCAGCAGCTCCGACGGGGTAGCCTTCACCGGGGAGCTGTTTTTT
TRBV7-2	16	TRBJ2-1	-	TRBD2	CASSPMGLAGGNEQFF	TGTGCCAGCAGCCCCATGGGACTAGCGGGAGGCAATGAGCAGTTCTTC
TRBV24-1	14	TRBJ2-5	-	-	CATSDPGGQETQYF	TGTGCCACCAGTGATCCCGGGGGTCAAGAGACCCAGTACTTC
TRBV6-5	11	TRBJ1-2	few	-	CASFRNYGYTF	TGTGCCAGCTTCAGAAACTATGGCTACACCTTC
TRBV5-4	16	TRBJ2-2	few	-	CASSSRATGGTGELFF	TGTGCCAGCAGCTCGAGGGCAACCGGAGGTACCGGGGAGCTGTTTTTT
TRBV29-1	14	TRBJ2-1	-	TRBD2	CSVPTSGSYNEQFF	TGCAGCGTACCTACTAGCGGGTCCTACAATGAGCAGTTCTTC